Following are 16 T cell receptor beta chains from one sample sequenced in a study of blood T cell repertoires in COVID-19. Generated by immunoSEQ multiplex PCR, the TCRdb table keeps only in-frame clones and is missing some. The profile covers more than 45,000 clones, with around 90% appearing a single time and 7.4% taken by the ten largest. The source material was peripheral blood. These receptors were obtained from a human donor with active COVID-19. The donor label of this sample is uncertain.

V gene TRBV7-9 combines with J gene TRBJ1-1, with 10 bases fitting TRBD1. The CDR3 covers 16 residues. Germline CDR1 is SEHNR and CDR2 is FQNEAQ (reference sequence). Trimming took 5 bases from V and 0 from J; bases not matched to a gene: 6. The CDR3 loop is CASSPRTGGMNTEAFF. Written as DNA, the CDR3 is TGTGCCAGCAGCCCGAGGACAGGGGGTATGAACACTGAAGCTTTCTTT.

Here the CDR3 DNA reads TGTGCCAGCAGCTACAATCAGGGGGCTATTGGAAACACCATATATTTT. Its protein product is CASSYNQGAIGNTIYF. The V gene is TRBV3-1 (or the pseudogene TRBV3-2), the J gene TRBJ1-3; 8 bases map to TRBD1. J was trimmed by 3 bases and V by 5 bases; bases with no gene match: 9. This CDR3 has 16 amino acids. In germline, CDR1 is LGHDT, CDR2 YNNKEL (reference sequence).

This sequence joins TRBV6-5 and TRBJ2-7; 8 positions match TRBD1. CDR3 length equals 12 residues. The V segment lost 6 bases and the J segment 5 bases; nucleotides outside the gene matches: 3. CDR1 is MNHEY and CDR2 is SVGAGI in the germline V gene. CDR3 sequence (DNA): TGTGCCAGCAGGGGCAGGGGGCACGAGCAGTACTTC. It specifies CASRGRGHEQYF.

This clone was seen only a few times. The J gene is TRBJ2-5, the V gene TRBV12-3 or TRBV12-4; a weak D match, TRBD1 (6 bases). This CDR3 spans 12 amino acids. V was clipped by 6 bases and J by 7 bases, with 12 bases between them. The CDR3 loop is CASSLRGGTQYF. DNA for the CDR3: TGTGCCAGCAGCCTACGAGGGGGGACCCAGTACTTC.

The rearrangement uses TRBV5-1 and TRBJ2-7; 8 positions match TRBD1. The V segment lost 0 bases and the J segment 0 bases; nucleotides outside the gene matches: 2. In germline, CDR1 is SGHRS, CDR2 YFSETQ. The CDR3 totals 15 residues. CDR3 bases: TGCGCCAGCAGCTTGGGGCAGGGGGCCTCCTACGAGCAGTACTTC. It translates to CASSLGQGASYEQYF.

The chain is built from TRBV15 and TRBJ1-6; a possible D gene is TRBD1 (5 bases). The CDR3 is 16 residues long. The V end was cut by 5 bases, the J end by 2 bases, with 13 bases between. Per the germline V gene, CDR1 is LNHNV and CDR2 is YYDKDF (reference sequence). The CDR3 is CATSLGLNAYNSPLHF. The CDR3 coding sequence is TGTGCCACCAGCCTGGGACTGAACGCCTATAATTCACCCCTCCACTTT.

This chain uses TRBV12-5 with TRBJ1-1, with 7 bases identical to TRBD1. The CDR3 contains 17 residues. V gave up 5 bases and J gave up 0 bases; unmatched junction bases: 12. Germline loops: CDR1 LGHNT, CDR2 FRNRAP. CDR3 sequence: CASGPPRGTALNTEAFF. In nucleotides, the CDR3 is TGTGCTAGTGGTCCGCCTAGAGGGACAGCGCTGAACACTGAAGCTTTCTTT.

The chain employs TRBV18 and TRBJ2-5, with TRBD2 matching 7 bases. This CDR3 is 16 amino acids long. The V and J ends lost 2 bases and 0 bases, in that order; junction bases with no gene match: 6. Per germline, CDR1 KGHSH and CDR2 LQKENI. CDR3 residues: CASSPFGLGDQETQYF. In DNA form, the CDR3 reads TGTGCCAGCTCACCATTCGGACTAGGGGACCAAGAGACCCAGTACTTC.

The chain is built from TRBV2 and TRBJ2-5; perhaps TRBD1 as D (5 bases). Between the trimmed V and J ends, which lost 5 bases and 4 bases, there was a span of 14 bases. The CDR3 is 14 residues long. Germline CDR1 SNHLY, CDR2 FYNNEI. The CDR3 loop reads CASSMQGLGETQYF. Here the CDR3 DNA reads TGTGCCAGCAGTATGCAGGGCCTTGGAGAGACCCAGTACTTC.

V and J are TRBV6-4 and TRBJ2-1, with D possibly matching TRBD2 (5 bases). CDR1 is MRHNA, CDR2 SNTAGT, per germline. Trimming took 8 bases from V and 3 from J, leaving 14 bases between them. CDR3 length: 14 amino acids. The CDR3 sequence is CASRREGHYNEQFF. DNA for the CDR3: TGTGCCAGCCGTCGAGAGGGCCACTACAATGAGCAGTTCTTC.

CDR3 in DNA: TGTGCCAGCAGCAAAGCTTCGACAGGGCTCTATGGCTACACCTTC. Protein sequence: CASSKASTGLYGYTF. V and J are TRBV21-1 and TRBJ1-2; TRBD1, as called in the table, went unchecked against the DNA. TRBV21-1 is given as a pseudogene. This CDR3 region has 15 residues.

This clone was found once. This chain uses TRBV12-3 or TRBV12-4 with TRBJ2-1; unclear D gene. The CDR3 loop spans 12 amino acids. V lost 5 bases and J lost 6, with 8 bases in between. Written as DNA, the CDR3 is TGTGCCAGCAGTATCCACAGCAATGAGCAGTTCTTC. It is translated as CASSIHSNEQFF.

The chain recombines TRBV2 with TRBJ2-1, with 7 bases fitting TRBD2. The CDR3 is 15 amino acids. Germline CDR1 SNHLY, CDR2 FYNNEI. V lost 6 bases, J lost 3 bases, and 8 bases stayed unmatched. CDR3 coding DNA: TGTGCCAGCAGAGGACTAGTTGGGGTCTACAATGAGCAGTTCTTC. This gives the protein CASRGLVGVYNEQFF.

V and J are TRBV6-6 and TRBJ2-7, with 8 bases matching TRBD1. CDR1 and CDR2 (germline): MNHNY, SVGAGI (reference sequence). V lost 7 bases and J lost 0; bases outside the gene matches: 8. The CDR3 length is 15 residues. Here the CDR3 DNA reads TGTGCCAGCACCCAAAGACAGGGGCCCTCCTACGAGCAGTACTTC. It translates to CASTQRQGPSYEQYF.

The chain is built from TRBV2 and TRBJ1-2; a possible D gene is TRBD1 (6 bases). Germline CDR1 is SNHLY and CDR2 is FYNNEI. V gave up 6 bases and J gave up 1 base, with 15 bases separating them. There are 15 residues in the CDR3. CDR3 DNA: TGTGCCAGCAGACTCGGCGGACAGTTTAACTATGGCTACACCTTC. Translating it yields CASRLGGQFNYGYTF.

The CDR3 coding sequence is TGTGCCAGCAGCTTAGATCTCTCAAGGGGCTCCTTCGGCTACACCTTC. It specifies CASSLDLSRGSFGYTF. V is TRBV11-2 and J is TRBJ1-2, with D perhaps matching TRBD1 (5 bases). Looked up from germline, CDR1 is SGHAT and CDR2 is FQNNGV. The CDR3 has 16 residues. Trimming removed 0 bases from V and 8 bases from J, with 19 bases in between. The full variable domain, in which reference TRBV11-2 and TRBJ1-2 provide the parts outside the CDR3, is EAGVAQSPRYKIIEKRQSVAFWCNPISGHATLYWYQQILGQGPKLLIQFQNNGVVDDSQLPKDRFSAERLKGVDSTLKIQPAKLEDSAVYLCASSLDLSRGSFGYTFGSGTRLTVV.